This TCR beta chain came from a study of early T cells in non-severe SARS-CoV-2 infection. Germline CDR1 and CDR2: SNHLY and FYNNEI. This CDR3 contains 15 residues. Trimming took off 4 bases at V and 6 bases at J, with 16 bases between the two ends. Many counts were recorded for this clonotype. TCRdb analysed the 5' RACE reads with MiXCR anew, one entry per CDR3 protein. The data contain tens of thousands of distinct CDR3 sequences, approximately 6% of them seen just once; the ten biggest clones take up just under 4%. This receptor was taken from an adult who was a healthcare worker with PCR-confirmed SARS-CoV-2 infection or an uninfected control (not recorded which). The chain couples TRBV2 to TRBJ2-1, with a weak D call TRBD2 (7 bases). Sequencing used whole blood. The CDR3 DNA follows: TGTGCCAGCAGTGGGGAGGGCAGGGGCCTCAATGAGCAGTTCTTC. It codes for CASSGEGRGLNEQFF.